The present entry profiles one T cell receptor (beta chain) with its context. Its antigen is currently unknown. The investigators sampled blood at baseline, at cycle 4 day 1, and at cycle 7 day 1. This entry belongs to a study of OX40 agonist ivuxolimab in advanced cancers. Background on the study: Participants, 75% to 85% male, averaged around 64 years of age, ranging from roughly 23 to 90.

TCRdb's copy holds only in-frame clones and misses some; the assay was immunoSEQ multiplex PCR. The data hold roughly 23,000 clones, with around 84% observed a single time. V was clipped by 5 bases and J by 1 base, with 15 bases between them. Per germline, CDR1 SGHVS and CDR2 FNYEAQ. The CDR3 has 15 amino acids. Study-wide results and limits: Clonal expansion from baseline to week 6 occurred in both CD4+ and CD8+ T cells.

The chain carries TRBV7-6 and TRBJ2-7, with D maybe TRBD1 (7 bases). The receptor comes from an adult with an advanced solid tumor such as melanoma, head and neck, liver or kidney cancer. The source material was CD4+ or CD8+ T cells sorted from blood, sampled in a trial of the OX40 agonist ivuxolimab. The CDR3 sequence: CASSPRAGGSYEQYF. DNA of the CDR3: TGTGCCAGCAGCCCCCGTGCAGGGGGGTCCTACGAGCAGTACTTC.